These 10 T cell receptor beta chains were all obtained from the same sample, sequenced in a study of blood T cells in healthy people across ages. Primed by a sample-barcoded 5' primer and a J-beta primer mix, a second PCR proceeded for 7 to 11 cycles. TCRdb re-derived calls from the 5' RACE reads in MiXCR, one entry per CDR3 protein. The sample yields approximately 1,000,000 distinct CDR3 sequences, 35% to 55% seen once. The sequenced sample was blood. The receptors derive from a woman aged 60 to 75 in good health.

This rearrangement joins TRBV28 to TRBJ2-5; a weak D match, TRBD2 (6 bases). Trimming took 3 bases from V and 4 from J, leaving 12 bases between them. This CDR3 has 14 residues. The germline CDR1 and CDR2 sequences are MDHEN and SYDVKM. The CDR3 here is CASSLAGLGETQYF. CDR3 nucleotides: TGTGCCAGCAGTTTGGCGGGGCTTGGAGAGACCCAGTACTTC. Based on the CDR3 plus reference TRBV28 and TRBJ2-5, the full variable domain is DVKVTQSSRYLVKRTGEKVFLECVQDMDHENMFWYRQDPGLGLRLIYFSYDVKMKEKGDIPEGYSVSREKKERFSLILESASTNQTSMYLCASSLAGLGETQYFGPGTRLLVL.

The rearrangement uses TRBV29-1 and TRBJ2-7; 10 positions match TRBD1. The CDR3 extends over 14 amino acids. Trimming removed 3 bases from V and 7 bases from J; junction bases left unmatched: 9. CDR1 is SQVTM, CDR2 ANQGSEA, per germline. CDR3 protein: CSVDGQGVMGEQYF. For the CDR3, the DNA is TGCAGCGTTGACGGACAGGGGGTTATGGGGGAGCAGTACTTC.

This sequence joins TRBV7-2 and TRBJ1-1, with D tentatively TRBD1 (6 bases). The V gene's germline CDR1 is SGHTA and CDR2 FQGNSA. This CDR3 spans 18 amino acids. V gave up 5 bases and J gave up 4 bases, with 26 bases separating them. DNA of the CDR3: TGTGCCAGCAGCCCCAGGAGGGGGATGGTCACGGTGGTCACTGAAGCTTTCTTT. Its protein is CASSPRRGMVTVVTEAFF.

V usage is TRBV5-1 and J usage is TRBJ1-2; D is unresolved. CDR1 SGHRS and CDR2 YFSETQ come from the germline V gene. The CDR3 is made up of 16 amino acids. The germline V and J ends were trimmed by 4 bases and 2 bases, with 18 bases remaining between them. CDR3 coding DNA: TGCGCCAGCAGCGATCGGATGCAAGAAGAGAACTATGGCTACACCTTC. It yields the protein CASSDRMQEENYGYTF.

The rearrangement joins TRBV24-1 to TRBJ2-3; 7 bases are a match to TRBD2. Trimming took 1 base from V and 9 from J; bases not matched to a gene: 3. Germline CDR1 KGHDR, CDR2 SFDVKD. The CDR3 consists of 13 residues. CDR3 in amino acids: CATSDFGLDTQYF. The CDR3 DNA is TGTGCCACCAGTGATTTTGGACTAGACACGCAGTATTTT.

This clonotype came up many times. This chain connects TRBV29-1 to TRBJ2-7; unclear D gene. CDR1 SQVTM and CDR2 ANQGSEA come from the germline V gene. V gave up 5 bases and J gave up 5 bases, with 10 bases separating them. The CDR3 covers 11 residues. CDR3 region: CSVLTVDEQYF. CDR3 nucleotide sequence: TGCAGCGTTTTAACGGTGGACGAGCAGTACTTC.

This clonotype was observed a few times. The V gene is TRBV20-1, the J gene TRBJ2-7; D not certain. The CDR3 loop spans 14 amino acids. V was pared by 5 bases and J by 3 bases, with 17 bases between. Germline CDR1 and CDR2: DFQATT and SNEGSKA (reference sequence). The DNA of the CDR3 is TGCAGTGCTCTCCAAGGCGGACCGAACTACGAGCAGTACTTC. It translates to CSALQGGPNYEQYF.

The rearrangement uses TRBV5-1 and TRBJ2-1; 13 bases align to TRBD2. The CDR3 covers 19 residues. Germline CDR1 reads SGHRS; CDR2 reads YFSETQ. V was clipped by 0 bases and J by 2 bases; unmatched bases: 8. The CDR3 DNA reads TGCGCCAGCAGCTTGGATAGGACTAGCGGGAGTTGGACCTACAATGAGCAGTTCTTC. Its translation is CASSLDRTSGSWTYNEQFF.

The chain employs TRBV5-1 and TRBJ2-1, with D perhaps matching TRBD1 (6 bases). Trimming took off 4 bases at V and 4 bases at J, with 15 bases between the two ends. The CDR3 totals 15 residues. Germline V gives CDR1 SGHRS, CDR2 YFSETQ. CDR3 in DNA: TGCGCCAGCAGCAAAGGACAGCGCCCTTACAATGAGCAGTTCTTC. Its translation is CASSKGQRPYNEQFF.

The chain couples TRBV7-9 to TRBJ1-1; no clear D gene. Per the germline V gene, CDR1 is SEHNR and CDR2 is FQNEAQ (reference sequence). V was shortened by 5 bases and J by 3 bases, with 19 bases between the two germline ends. The CDR3 sequence is 16 residues long. CDR3: CASSIPTGGFYTEAFF. The CDR3 region has the DNA TGTGCCAGCAGCATACCCACCGGAGGCTTTTACACTGAAGCTTTCTTT.